The clone carrying this T cell receptor beta chain came up a few times. Its cognate antigen is unknown. The data were taken from a study of response to subunit inactivated influenza vaccine. TCRdb re-called the RT-PCR reads with MiXCR, one entry per CDR3 protein. The table includes around 650,000 distinct CDR3 sequences, roughly 14% detected once. Study findings and constraints: After each seasonal influenza vaccination, few new T cells are recruited, the authors suggested.

The CDR3 is 14 residues long. Deletions cut 3 bases from V and 3 bases from J, with 12 bases between. Germline V gene sequence: CDR1 SGHDN, CDR2 FVKESK. This receptor was obtained from a man in his fifties who received an inactivated influenza vaccine. Sequences were derived from PBMCs from blood, sampled roughly 13 days after vaccination. J is TRBJ2-7 and V is TRBV14, with no clear D. CDR3 bases: TGTGCCAGCAGCCACGTCGCAAGGGACTACGAGCAGTACTTC. Amino acids: CASSHVARDYEQYF.